This T cell receptor beta chain appears in the sequencing data of a study of T cell responses to AZD1222 COVID-19 vaccine. The CDR3 spans 14 residues. Per germline, CDR1 SGHNT and CDR2 YYREEE (reference sequence). The germline V and J ends were trimmed by 0 bases and 3 bases, with 10 bases remaining between them. Clones were read by immunoSEQ multiplex PCR, and TCRdb kept only the in-frame ones, dropping some. The table lists about 150,000 clones, around 89% of them singletons, with 3% to 4% in the top ten. The sample here was peripheral blood, taken on day 0 of MenACWY control vaccination. The rearrangement joins TRBV5-4 to TRBJ2-7, with D maybe TRBD1 (5 bases). The sequence derives from an adult in good health. Written as DNA, the CDR3 is TGTGCCAGCAGCTTGGTAGGACAAGACTACGAGCAGTACTTC. Residues: CASSLVGQDYEQYF.